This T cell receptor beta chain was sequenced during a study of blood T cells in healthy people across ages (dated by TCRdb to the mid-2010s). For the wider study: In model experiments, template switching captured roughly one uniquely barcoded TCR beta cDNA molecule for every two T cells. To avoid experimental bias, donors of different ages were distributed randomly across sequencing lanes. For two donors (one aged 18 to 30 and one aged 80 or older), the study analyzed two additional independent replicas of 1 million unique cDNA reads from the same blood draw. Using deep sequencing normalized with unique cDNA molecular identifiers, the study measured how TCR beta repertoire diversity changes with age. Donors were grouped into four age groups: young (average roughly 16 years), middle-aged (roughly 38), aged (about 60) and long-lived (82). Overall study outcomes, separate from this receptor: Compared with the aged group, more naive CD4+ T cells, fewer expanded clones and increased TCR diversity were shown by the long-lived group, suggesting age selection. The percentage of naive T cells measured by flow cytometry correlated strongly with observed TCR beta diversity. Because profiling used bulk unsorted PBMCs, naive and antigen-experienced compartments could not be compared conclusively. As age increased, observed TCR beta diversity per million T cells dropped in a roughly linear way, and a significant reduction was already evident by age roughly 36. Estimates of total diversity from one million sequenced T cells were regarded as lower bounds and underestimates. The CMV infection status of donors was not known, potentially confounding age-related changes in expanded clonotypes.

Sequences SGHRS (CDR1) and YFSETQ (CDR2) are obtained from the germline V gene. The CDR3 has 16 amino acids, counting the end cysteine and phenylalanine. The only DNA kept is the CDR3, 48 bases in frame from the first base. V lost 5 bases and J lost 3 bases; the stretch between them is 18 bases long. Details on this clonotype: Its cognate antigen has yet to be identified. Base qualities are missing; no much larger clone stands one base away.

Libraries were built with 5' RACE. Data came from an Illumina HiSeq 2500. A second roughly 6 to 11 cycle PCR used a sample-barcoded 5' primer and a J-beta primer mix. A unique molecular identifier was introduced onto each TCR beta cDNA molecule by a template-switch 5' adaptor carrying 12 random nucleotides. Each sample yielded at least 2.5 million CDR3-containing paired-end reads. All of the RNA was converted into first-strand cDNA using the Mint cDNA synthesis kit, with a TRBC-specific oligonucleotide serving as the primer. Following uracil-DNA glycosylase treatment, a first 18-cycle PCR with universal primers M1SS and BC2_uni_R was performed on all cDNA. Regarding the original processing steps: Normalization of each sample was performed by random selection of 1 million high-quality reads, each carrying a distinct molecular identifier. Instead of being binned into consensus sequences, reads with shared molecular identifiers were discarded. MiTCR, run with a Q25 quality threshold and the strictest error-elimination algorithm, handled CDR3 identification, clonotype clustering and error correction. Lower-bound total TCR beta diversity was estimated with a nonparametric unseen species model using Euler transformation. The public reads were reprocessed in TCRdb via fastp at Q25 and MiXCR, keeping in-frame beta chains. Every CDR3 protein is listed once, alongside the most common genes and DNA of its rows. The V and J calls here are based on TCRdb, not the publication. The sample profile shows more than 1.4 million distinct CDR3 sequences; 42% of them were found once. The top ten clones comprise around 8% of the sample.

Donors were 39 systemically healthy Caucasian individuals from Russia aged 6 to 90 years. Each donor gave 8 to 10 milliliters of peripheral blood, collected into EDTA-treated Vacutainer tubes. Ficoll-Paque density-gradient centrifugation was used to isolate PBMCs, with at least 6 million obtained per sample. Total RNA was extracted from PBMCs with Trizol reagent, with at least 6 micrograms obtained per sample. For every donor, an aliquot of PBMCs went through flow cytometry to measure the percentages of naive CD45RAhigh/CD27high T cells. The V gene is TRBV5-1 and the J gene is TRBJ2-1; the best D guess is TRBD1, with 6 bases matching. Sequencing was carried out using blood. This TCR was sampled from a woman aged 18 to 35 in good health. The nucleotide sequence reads TGCGCCAGCAGGGGACAAGGGTTGTCCTACTACAATGAGCAGTTCTTC. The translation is CASRGQGLSYYNEQFF.